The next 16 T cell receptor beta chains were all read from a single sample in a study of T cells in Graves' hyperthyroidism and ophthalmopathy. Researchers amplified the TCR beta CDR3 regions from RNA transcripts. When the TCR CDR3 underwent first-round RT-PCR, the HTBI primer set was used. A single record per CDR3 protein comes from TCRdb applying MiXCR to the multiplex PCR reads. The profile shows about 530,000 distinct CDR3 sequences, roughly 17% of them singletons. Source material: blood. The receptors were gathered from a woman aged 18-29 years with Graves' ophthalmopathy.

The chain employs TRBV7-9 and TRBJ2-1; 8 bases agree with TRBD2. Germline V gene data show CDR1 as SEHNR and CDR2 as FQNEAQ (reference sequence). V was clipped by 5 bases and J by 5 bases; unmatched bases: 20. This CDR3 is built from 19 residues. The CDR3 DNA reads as TGTGCCAGCAGCCCGCTCTTGGGGGCTAGCGGGTACCCCGACAATGAGCAGTTCTTC. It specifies CASSPLLGASGYPDNEQFF.

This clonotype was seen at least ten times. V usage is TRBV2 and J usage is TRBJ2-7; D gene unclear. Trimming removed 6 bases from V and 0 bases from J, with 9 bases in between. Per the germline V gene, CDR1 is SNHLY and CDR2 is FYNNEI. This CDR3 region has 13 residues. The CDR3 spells CASRLDHSYEQYF. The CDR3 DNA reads TGTGCCAGCAGGTTAGATCACTCCTACGAGCAGTACTTC.

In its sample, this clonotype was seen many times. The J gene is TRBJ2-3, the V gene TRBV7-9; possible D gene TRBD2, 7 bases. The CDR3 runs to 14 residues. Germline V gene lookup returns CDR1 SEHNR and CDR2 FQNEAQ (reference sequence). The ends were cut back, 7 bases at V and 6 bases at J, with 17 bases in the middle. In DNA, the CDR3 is TGTGCCAGCATATCGGGGGGCGCAGGGGATACGCAGTATTTT. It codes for CASISGGAGDTQYF.

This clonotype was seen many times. In DNA form, the CDR3 reads TGTGCCAGCTCACCACTCCAGCGGGGGACCGCCTACGAGCAGTACTTC. It encodes CASSPLQRGTAYEQYF. This sequence joins TRBV18 and TRBJ2-7; 8 bases match TRBD2. Trimming at V came to 1 base and at J to 2 bases, leaving 7 bases not matched to a gene. Germline V gene lookup returns CDR1 KGHSH and CDR2 LQKENI. This CDR3 spans 16 amino acids.

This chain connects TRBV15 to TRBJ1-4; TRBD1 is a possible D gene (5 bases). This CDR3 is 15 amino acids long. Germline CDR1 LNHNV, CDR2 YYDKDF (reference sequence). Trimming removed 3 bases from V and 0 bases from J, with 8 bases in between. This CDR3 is CATSRATATNEKLFF. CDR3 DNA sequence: TGTGCCACCAGCAGGGCGACAGCAACTAATGAAAAACTGTTTTTT.

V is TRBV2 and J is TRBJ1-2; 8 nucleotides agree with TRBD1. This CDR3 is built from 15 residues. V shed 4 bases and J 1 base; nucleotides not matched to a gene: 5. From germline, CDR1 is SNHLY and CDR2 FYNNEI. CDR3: CASSVKQGVNYGYTF. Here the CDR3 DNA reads TGTGCCAGCAGTGTAAAACAGGGGGTTAACTATGGCTACACCTTC.

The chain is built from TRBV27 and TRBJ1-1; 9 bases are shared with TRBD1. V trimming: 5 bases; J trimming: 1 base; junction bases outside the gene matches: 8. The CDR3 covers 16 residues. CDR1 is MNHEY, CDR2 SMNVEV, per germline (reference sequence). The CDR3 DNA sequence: TGTGCCAGCAGTCCCGGGACAGGGTTTCGGAACACTGAAGCTTTCTTT. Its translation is CASSPGTGFRNTEAFF.

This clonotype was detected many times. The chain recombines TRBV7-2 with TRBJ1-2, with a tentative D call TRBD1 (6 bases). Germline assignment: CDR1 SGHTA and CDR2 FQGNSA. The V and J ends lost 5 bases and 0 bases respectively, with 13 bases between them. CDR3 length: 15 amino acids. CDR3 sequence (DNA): TGTGCCAGCAGCCTGGGAAGGGGGTCTAACTATGGCTACACCTTC. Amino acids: CASSLGRGSNYGYTF.

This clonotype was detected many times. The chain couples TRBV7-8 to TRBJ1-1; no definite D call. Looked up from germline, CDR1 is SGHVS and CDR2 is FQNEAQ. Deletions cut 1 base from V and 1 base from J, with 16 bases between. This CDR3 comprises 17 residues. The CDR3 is CASSLVRVYLGNTEAFF. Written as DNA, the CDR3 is TGTGCCAGCAGCTTAGTCCGGGTATACTTGGGGAACACTGAAGCTTTCTTT.

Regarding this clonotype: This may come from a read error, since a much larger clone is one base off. The CDR3 loop reads CTWSSDSRGNTIYF. The CDR3 region has the DNA TGTACCTGGAGTTCTGACAGTCGCGGAAACACCATATATTTT. V and J are TRBV30 and TRBJ1-3, with D perhaps matching TRBD1 (5 bases). Per germline, CDR1 GTSNPN and CDR2 SVGIG (reference sequence). This CDR3 comprises 14 residues.

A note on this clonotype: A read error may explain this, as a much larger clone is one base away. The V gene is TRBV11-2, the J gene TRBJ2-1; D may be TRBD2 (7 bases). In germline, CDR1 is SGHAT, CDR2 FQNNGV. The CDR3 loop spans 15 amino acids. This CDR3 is CTSPGGREPYNEQFF. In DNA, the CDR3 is TGTACCAGCCCCGGGGGGCGGGAGCCCTACAATGAGCAGTTCTTC.

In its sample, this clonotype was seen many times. The CDR3 region has the DNA TGTGCCAGCAGTTATCGGTTGCCTTCACAGAACACTGAAGCTTTCTTT. It specifies CASSYRLPSQNTEAFF. This rearrangement joins TRBV6-1 to TRBJ1-1; D is uncertain. V shed 5 bases and J shed 1 base, with 17 bases lying between them. CDR1 is MNHNS, CDR2 SASEGT, per germline. The CDR3 sequence is 16 residues long.

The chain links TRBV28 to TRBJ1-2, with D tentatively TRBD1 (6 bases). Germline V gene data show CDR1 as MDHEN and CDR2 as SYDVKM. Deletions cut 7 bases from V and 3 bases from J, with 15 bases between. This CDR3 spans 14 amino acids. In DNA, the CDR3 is TGTGCCAGCAAGTACAGGGTTATTCACTATGGCTACACCTTC. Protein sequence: CASKYRVIHYGYTF.

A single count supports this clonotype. In nucleotides, the CDR3 is TGTGCCAGCGGTGGGTCGTCGGGCTACGAGCAGTACTTC. It codes for CASGGSSGYEQYF. The chain has TRBV2 and TRBJ2-7; D is ambiguous. The CDR3 has 13 residues. Trimming cost V 8 bases and J 3 bases, with 14 bases left between them. The germline V gene encodes CDR1 SNHLY and CDR2 FYNNEI.

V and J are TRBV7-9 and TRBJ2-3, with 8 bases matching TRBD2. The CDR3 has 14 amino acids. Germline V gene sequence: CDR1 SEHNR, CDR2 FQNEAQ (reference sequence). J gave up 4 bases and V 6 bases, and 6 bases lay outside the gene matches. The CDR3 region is CASSDSAGADTQYF. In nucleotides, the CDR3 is TGTGCCAGCAGTGACTCAGCGGGAGCAGATACGCAGTATTTT. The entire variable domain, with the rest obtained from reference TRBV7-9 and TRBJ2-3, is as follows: DTGVSQNPRHKITKRGQNVTFRCDPISEHNRLYWYRQTLGQGPEFLTYFQNEAQLEKSRLLSDRFSAERPKGSFSTLEIQRTEQGDSAMYLCASSDSAGADTQYFGPGTRLTVL.

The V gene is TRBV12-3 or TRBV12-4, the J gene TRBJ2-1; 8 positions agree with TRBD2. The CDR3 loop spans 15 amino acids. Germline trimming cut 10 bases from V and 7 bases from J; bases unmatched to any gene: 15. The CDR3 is CAIRESGGPANEQFF. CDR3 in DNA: TGTGCCATCAGAGAGAGCGGGGGACCTGCAAATGAGCAGTTCTTC.